This TCR beta chain is from a study of T cells in Graves' hyperthyroidism and ophthalmopathy (dated by TCRdb to 2018 to 2020). For the study in its entirety: Peripheral blood was collected at initial diagnosis, before any treatment. To identify distinguishing TCR V-J signatures, a discovery cohort of 90 to 100 patients was used, comprising 43 with Graves' ophthalmopathy and 57 with stable Graves' hyperthyroidism. Whether ophthalmopathy could be predicted prospectively was tested in an independent validation cohort made up of some 20 hyperthyroidism patients plus 17 patients who later progressed to ophthalmopathy. The study also compared thyroid tissue and blood T-cell repertoires from a handful of Graves' hyperthyroidism patients. After sampling, hyperthyroidism patients received methimazole starting at 30 mg daily, and ophthalmopathy patients received high-dose intravenous methylprednisolone. According to the paper, TCR Vbeta CDR3 sequencing was carried out on about 140 peripheral blood samples, which came from 40 to 45 ophthalmopathy, around 74 hyperthyroidism and roughly 17 progressor patients. The 95 to 100 discovery patients were divided at random into training and test sets in a 7:3 ratio.

Amplification of TCR beta CDR3 regions was carried out from RNA transcripts. The TCR CDR3 was subjected to a first round of RT-PCR using the HTBI primer set and the Qiagen OneStep RT-PCR kit. Libraries were constructed in a second round of multiplex PCR, after which size selection and purification were carried out. Paired-end sequencing of the libraries was performed with 100 bp reads on an Illumina HiSeq2000. For the original study's pipeline: Raw data were processed with SOAPnuke, discarding reads with adapters, uncalled bases, mean Phred below 15, or no exact constant-primer or identifier match. COPE v1.2.5 was used to merge high-quality paired reads, and clonotypes were defined as unique nucleotide sequences. Clonotypes were aligned to IMGT TRBV, TRBD and TRBJ reference segments using MiTCR v1.1. Only V-J combinations with frequency above 0.0001, covering roughly 99% of repertoires, were analysed. The TCS score was defined as F50 (clonal expansion) divided by E x V (chaos), with BLOSUM62-based TCRdist calculated between CDR3 peptides within each V-J. Welch's t-statistics and random forest reduced just over 500 V-J features to 13, which were used in a naive Bayes classifier (R e1071). The raw public data were reprocessed by TCRdb itself: fastp quality trimming at Q25, MiXCR clonotype calling, in-frame beta chains only. All rows with the same CDR3 protein become a single entry with the most common DNA and genes. V and J calls and clone size were set by TCRdb, not the authors. For this sample the table gives over 400,000 distinct CDR3 sequences, of which around 15% were detected only once. Approximately 13% of the sample belongs to the ten largest clones.

The research as a whole found: In validation, progression to ophthalmopathy was predicted by the model with 65% to 71% sensitivity and around 75% specificity, a median of about 6.4 months before onset. No statistical method was used to fix the sample size in advance, and group allocation was not hidden from the investigators. Ophthalmopathy was separated from stable hyperthyroidism by a 13 V-J signature model, with 87.88% sensitivity and approximately 81% specificity obtained in cross-validation and 80%/75% obtained in testing. Blood samples also contained most of the expanded thyroid clonotypes (frequency above 0.001), which suggests that blood repertoires may reflect thyroid immune responses.

At least ten counts were recorded for this clonotype. The specificity of this receptor is unknown. Base qualities are not recorded, but no much larger clone differs from it by a single base. Ophthalmopathy patients had moderately to severely active disease, with a Clinical Activity Score of 3 or more, a NOSPECS grade of 4 or more, and a disease duration of less than 3 months. Any patient with an uncontrolled infection, another autoimmune disease, pregnancy or lactation was excluded. Diagnoses were based on clinical symptoms, serum thyroxine and TRAb, thyroid ultrasound and orbital computed tomography. Ficoll-Paque density gradient centrifugation was used to isolate PBMCs from 9.5 to 10 ml of fresh peripheral blood. Total RNA was extracted with Trizol reagent, and quality was checked on an Agilent 2100 Bioanalyzer. The material sequenced was blood. This TCR came from a man younger than 30 with Graves' ophthalmopathy.

The DNA is TGTGCCAGCAGTTCTCCGGGCAGCTCTGGAAACACCATATATTTT. Its translation is CASSSPGSSGNTIYF. The receptor chain draws on TRBV28 and TRBJ1-3, with an unclear D gene assignment. Counted from cysteine to phenylalanine, this CDR3 has 15 amino acids. Only the CDR3 DNA is retained, 45 bases long and in frame from the first base. From the germline V gene, CDR1 is MDHEN and CDR2 is SYDVKM. V is pared back by 4 bases and J by 0 bases, with 10 bases lying between the germline termini. With the rest looked up from the reference TRBV28 and TRBJ1-3 genes rather than sequenced, the full variable domain is DVKVTQSSRYLVKRTGEKVFLECVQDMDHENMFWYRQDPGLGLRLIYFSYDVKMKEKGDIPEGYSVSREKKERFSLILESASTNQTSMYLCASSSPGSSGNTIYFGEGSWLTVV.